Below, 13 T cell receptor beta chains from the same sample are listed, as sequenced in a study of blood T cell repertoires in COVID-19. Assay: immunoSEQ multiplex PCR; the TCRdb copy retains only in-frame clones and omits some. This table has hundreds of thousands of clones, about 90% appearing once. Sequenced: peripheral blood. Receptors originate from a woman in her twenties or thirties with COVID-19, enrolled during active disease.

The DNA for the CDR3 is TGTGCCAGCAGCTTAAGGTTAGGACAGTACAATTCACCCCTCCACTTT. Translation gives CASSLRLGQYNSPLHF. The chain joins TRBV7-2 to TRBJ1-6; a possible D gene is TRBD1 (6 bases). V gave up 2 bases and J gave up 7 bases, with 15 bases separating them. This CDR3 contains 16 residues. Per the germline V gene, CDR1 is SGHTA and CDR2 is FQGNSA.

This chain links TRBV6-6 with TRBJ2-7, with D possibly matching TRBD2 (6 bases). Trimming pared 0 bases from V and 6 bases from J, leaving 12 bases between. The CDR3 extends over 14 amino acids. The germline V gene encodes CDR1 MNHNY and CDR2 SVGAGI (reference sequence). CDR3: CASSYSNAGGEQYV. CDR3 sequence (DNA): TGTGCCAGCAGTTACTCGAACGCCGGGGGCGAGCAGTACGTC.

The chain is built from TRBV7-9 and TRBJ1-4; possible D gene TRBD1, 6 bases. This CDR3 has 14 residues. V lost 4 bases and J lost 7, with 13 bases in between. Germline CDR1 reads SEHNR; CDR2 reads FQNEAQ (reference sequence). This chain's CDR3 is CASSSIGQLEKLFF. The DNA for the CDR3 is TGTGCCAGCAGCTCTATCGGACAGCTTGAAAAACTGTTTTTT.

The chain uses TRBV6-5 and TRBJ2-7; TRBD2 agrees at 7 bases. The CDR3 loop spans 15 amino acids. Trimming at V came to 6 bases and at J to 0 bases, leaving 8 bases not matched to a gene. The germline V gene has CDR1 MNHEY and CDR2 SVGAGI. CDR3 coding DNA: TGTGCCAGCAGAACTCGGGGGGATACCTCCTACGAGCAGTACTTC. Its translation: CASRTRGDTSYEQYF.

This chain links TRBV7-2 with TRBJ2-3; D not resolved. V was trimmed by 1 base and J by 1 base, leaving 15 bases between them. CDR1 and CDR2 (germline): SGHTA, FQGNSA. This CDR3 spans 17 amino acids. The CDR3 sequence: CASSLVGPDSGTDTQYF. Here the CDR3 DNA reads TGTGCCAGCAGCTTAGTTGGGCCTGATAGTGGCACAGATACGCAGTATTTT.

The gene calls are TRBV7-8 and TRBJ1-1; D call uncertain. The length of the CDR3 is 18 residues. The germline gives CDR1 SGHVS, CDR2 FQNEAQ. Trimming left V 0 bases short and J 4 bases short, with 21 bases between. CDR3 nucleotides: TGTGCCAGCAGCTTAGCGGAAGGACTCCGGCGGAGAAGCACTGAAGCTTTCTTT. Its translation is CASSLAEGLRRRSTEAFF.

The chain links TRBV5-6 to TRBJ1-1; the D is unclear. Germline V lookup: CDR1 SGHDT, CDR2 YYEEEE. Trimming took 1 base from V and 0 from J, leaving 10 bases between them. This CDR3 has 15 residues. The CDR3 loop reads CASSLQVILNTEAFF. Here the CDR3 DNA reads TGTGCCAGCAGCTTGCAGGTTATATTGAACACTGAAGCTTTCTTT.

This rearrangement joins TRBV4-2 to TRBJ2-3, with D possibly being TRBD2 (6 bases). The CDR3 extends over 15 amino acids. CDR1 and CDR2 (germline): LGHNA, YNFKEQ. V shed 6 bases and J shed 5 bases, with 18 bases lying between them. The DNA for the CDR3 is TGTGCCAGCAGGCTGGGGACTCCCGCCGGAGATACGCAGTATTTT. This codes for CASRLGTPAGDTQYF.

The chain is built from TRBV4-2 and TRBJ2-7, with D maybe TRBD2 (5 bases). Germline V gene lookup returns CDR1 LGHNA and CDR2 YNFKEQ. The V and J ends lost 0 bases and 0 bases respectively, with 12 bases between them. This CDR3 region has 16 residues. CDR3 sequence reads: CASSQDRGFVSYEQYF. The DNA for the CDR3 is TGTGCCAGCAGCCAAGATCGGGGATTTGTCTCCTACGAGCAGTACTTC.

V and J are TRBV11-2 and TRBJ1-3; no reliable D call. CDR1 SGHAT and CDR2 FQNNGV come from the germline V gene. The CDR3 is 15 residues long. The V end lost 2 bases, the J end lost 0 bases, and 8 bases lay between the germline ends. The chain's CDR3 is CASSLLSSSGNTIYF. The CDR3 DNA sequence: TGTGCCAGCAGCTTACTTAGCAGCTCTGGAAACACCATATATTTT. The full variable domain, with the rest looked up from reference TRBV11-2 and TRBJ1-3, is EAGVAQSPRYKIIEKRQSVAFWCNPISGHATLYWYQQILGQGPKLLIQFQNNGVVDDSQLPKDRFSAERLKGVDSTLKIQPAKLEDSAVYLCASSLLSSSGNTIYFGEGSWLTVV.

This chain uses TRBV5-4 with TRBJ1-2; possible D gene TRBD1, 6 bases. V lost 2 bases and J 3 bases, leaving 8 bases between the germline ends. The CDR3 is made up of 13 amino acids. Germline-derived CDR1 and CDR2 are SGHNT and YYREEE (reference sequence). CDR3 region: CASSFRTDYGYTF. Here the CDR3 DNA reads TGTGCCAGCAGCTTTCGGACAGACTATGGCTACACCTTC.

V gene TRBV27 combines with J gene TRBJ2-7; D gene ambiguous. The V end lost 5 bases, the J end lost 4 bases, and 18 bases lay between the germline ends. The CDR3 covers 15 residues. Looked up from germline, CDR1 is MNHEY and CDR2 is SMNVEV (reference sequence). This chain's CDR3 is CASSLSRVLNYEQYF. In DNA, the CDR3 is TGTGCCAGCAGTCTGTCACGAGTCCTAAATTACGAGCAGTACTTC.

This clone was observed a few times. The chain is built from TRBV11-2 and TRBJ2-2; TRBD1 aligns across 8 bases. CDR3 size: 15 residues. CDR1 is SGHAT and CDR2 is FQNNGV in the germline V gene. V was pared by 6 bases and J by 4 bases, with 7 bases of the junction left unmatched. This CDR3 reads CASRPGGRGTGELFF. CDR3 DNA: TGTGCCAGCAGACCAGGGGGCCGCGGCACCGGGGAGCTGTTTTTT. Combining the CDR3 with reference TRBV11-2 and TRBJ2-2 gives the whole variable domain EAGVAQSPRYKIIEKRQSVAFWCNPISGHATLYWYQQILGQGPKLLIQFQNNGVVDDSQLPKDRFSAERLKGVDSTLKIQPAKLEDSAVYLCASRPGGRGTGELFFGEGSRLTVL.